This T cell receptor beta chain was sequenced for a study of cytomegalovirus exposure and HLA in healthy donors. Study observations and caveats: Researchers reported in a later analysis that a missense DCLRE1C variant was tied to TCR beta V- and J-gene trimming. Sequencing probably produced one cluster of sequence variants that were highly shared. Rarity held for most TCR sequences, but there were some public TCRs that occurred in many donors.

This clone was seen a handful of times. No antigen is known for it. The CDR3 runs to 15 residues. Germline assignment: CDR1 MNHNS and CDR2 SASEGT. Losses at the gene ends were 7 bases for V and 1 base for J; bases not matched to a gene: 7. Primers included in the PCR were 60 Vbeta and 13 Jbeta primers. Per the authors' pipeline: In a later analysis, 79 million or so unique TCR beta chains included roughly 11 million shared by two or more donors. Measured with immunoSEQ multiplex PCR; TCRdb has only the in-frame clones, and not every one. D and trimming come from the DNA, and the V and J calls and clone size come from that table. The sample records 130,000 or so clones, roughly 80% being singletons.

V and J are TRBV6-1 and TRBJ2-5, with 9 positions matching TRBD2. The sequencing sample was made of PBMCs. The origin of this receptor is a woman aged 40-49 years in good health and CMV-seropositive. This CDR3 reads CASKSGLAPQETQYF. The CDR3 DNA sequence: TGTGCCAGCAAATCCGGACTAGCGCCCCAAGAGACCCAGTACTTC.